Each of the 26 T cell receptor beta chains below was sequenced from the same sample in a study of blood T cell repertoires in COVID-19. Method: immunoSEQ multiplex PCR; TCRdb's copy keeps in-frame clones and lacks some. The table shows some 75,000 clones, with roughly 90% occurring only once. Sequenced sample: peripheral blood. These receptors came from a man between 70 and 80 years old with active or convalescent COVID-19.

CDR3 nucleotide sequence: TGTGCCAGCAGCTTAGGTCGACAGGGGTTTGGCTACACCTTC. Translating it yields CASSLGRQGFGYTF. This chain connects TRBV7-8 to TRBJ1-2; TRBD1 matches 8 bases. Germline-derived CDR1 and CDR2 are SGHVS and FQNEAQ. The CDR3 has 14 amino acids. V was pared by 1 base and J by 7 bases, with 5 bases of the junction left unmatched.

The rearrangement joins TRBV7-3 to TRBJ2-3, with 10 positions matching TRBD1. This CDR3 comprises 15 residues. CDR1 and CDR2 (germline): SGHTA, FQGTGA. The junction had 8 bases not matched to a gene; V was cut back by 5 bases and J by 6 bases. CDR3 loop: CASSPAPGQGDTQYF. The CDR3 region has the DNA TGTGCCAGCAGCCCGGCACCGGGACAGGGGGATACGCAGTATTTT.

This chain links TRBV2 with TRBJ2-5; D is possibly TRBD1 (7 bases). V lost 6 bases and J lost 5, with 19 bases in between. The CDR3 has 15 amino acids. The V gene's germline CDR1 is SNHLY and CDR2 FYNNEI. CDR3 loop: CASSQAQGGGETQYF. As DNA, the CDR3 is TGTGCCAGCAGCCAAGCTCAGGGGGGAGGTGAGACCCAGTACTTC.

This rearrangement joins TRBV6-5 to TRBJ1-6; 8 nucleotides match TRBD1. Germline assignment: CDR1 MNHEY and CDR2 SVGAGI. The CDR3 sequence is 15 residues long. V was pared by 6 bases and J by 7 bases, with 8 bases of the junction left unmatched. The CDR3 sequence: CASSPDRAGNSPLHF. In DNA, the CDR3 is TGTGCCAGCAGCCCGGACAGGGCCGGGAATTCACCCCTCCACTTT.

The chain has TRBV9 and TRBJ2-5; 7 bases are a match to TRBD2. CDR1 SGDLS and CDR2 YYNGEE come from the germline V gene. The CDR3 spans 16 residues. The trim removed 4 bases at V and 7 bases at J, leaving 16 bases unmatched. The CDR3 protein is CASSPQPGLPPWTQYF. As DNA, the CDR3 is TGTGCCAGCAGCCCCCAACCGGGACTACCCCCATGGACCCAGTACTTC.

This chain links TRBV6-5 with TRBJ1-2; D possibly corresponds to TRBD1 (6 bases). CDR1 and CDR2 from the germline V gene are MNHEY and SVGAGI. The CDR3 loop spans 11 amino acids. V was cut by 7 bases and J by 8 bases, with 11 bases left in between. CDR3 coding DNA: TGTGCCAGCAAAACAGGGCACGGCTACACCTTC. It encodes CASKTGHGYTF.

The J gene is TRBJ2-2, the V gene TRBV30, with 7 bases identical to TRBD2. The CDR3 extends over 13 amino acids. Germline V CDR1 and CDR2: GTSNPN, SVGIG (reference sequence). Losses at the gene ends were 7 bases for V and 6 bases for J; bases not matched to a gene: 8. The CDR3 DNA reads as TGTGCCTACCACAAGGCGGGGGCCGGGGAGCTGTTTTTT. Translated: CAYHKAGAGELFF.

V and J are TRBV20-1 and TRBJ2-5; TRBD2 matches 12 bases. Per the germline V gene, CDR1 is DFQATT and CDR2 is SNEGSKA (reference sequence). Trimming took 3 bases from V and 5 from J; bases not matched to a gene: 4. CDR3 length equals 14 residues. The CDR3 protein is CSASRLAGDETQYF. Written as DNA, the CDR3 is TGCAGTGCTAGTAGACTAGCGGGAGATGAGACCCAGTACTTC.

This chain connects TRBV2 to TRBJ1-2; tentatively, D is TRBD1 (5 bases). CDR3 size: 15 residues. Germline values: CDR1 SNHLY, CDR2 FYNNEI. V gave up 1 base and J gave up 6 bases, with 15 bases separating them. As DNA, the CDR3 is TGTGCCAGCAGTGAAGTTCAGGGCGCAAGGAATGGCTACACCTTC. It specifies CASSEVQGARNGYTF.

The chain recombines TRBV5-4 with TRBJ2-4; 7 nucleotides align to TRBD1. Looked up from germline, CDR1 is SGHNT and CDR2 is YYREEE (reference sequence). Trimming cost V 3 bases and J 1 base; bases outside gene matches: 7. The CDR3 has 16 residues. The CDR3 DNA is TGTGCCAGCAGCTCTGACAGGGTGGGGGCCAAAAACATTCAGTACTTC. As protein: CASSSDRVGAKNIQYF.

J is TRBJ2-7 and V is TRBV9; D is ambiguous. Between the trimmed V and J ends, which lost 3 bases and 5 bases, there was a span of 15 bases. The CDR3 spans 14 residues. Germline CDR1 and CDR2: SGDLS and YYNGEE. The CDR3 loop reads CASSARGSAHEQYF. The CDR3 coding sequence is TGTGCCAGCAGCGCCCGAGGATCTGCCCACGAGCAGTACTTC. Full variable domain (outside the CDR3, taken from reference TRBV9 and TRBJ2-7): DSGVTQTPKHLITATGQRVTLRCSPRSGDLSVYWYQQSLDQGLQFLIQYYNGEERAKGNILERFSAQQFPDLHSELNLSSLELGDSALYFCASSARGSAHEQYFGPGTRLTVT.

The CDR3 spells CASGLAGSTGELFF. The CDR3 DNA follows: TGTGCTAGTGGTCTGGCGGGATCCACCGGGGAGCTGTTTTTT. The chain employs TRBV12-5 and TRBJ2-2; D is possibly TRBD2 (6 bases). The germline V gene encodes CDR1 LGHNT and CDR2 FRNRAP. The V end was cut by 5 bases, the J end by 4 bases, with 11 bases between. This CDR3 comprises 14 residues.

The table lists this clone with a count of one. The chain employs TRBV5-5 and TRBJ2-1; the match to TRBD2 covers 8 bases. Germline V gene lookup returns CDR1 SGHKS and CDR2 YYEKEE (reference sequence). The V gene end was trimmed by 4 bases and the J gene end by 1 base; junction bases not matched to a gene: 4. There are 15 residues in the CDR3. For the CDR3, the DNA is TGTGCCAGCAGCGCCTTAGCGGGGTCCTACAATGAGCAGTTCTTC. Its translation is CASSALAGSYNEQFF.

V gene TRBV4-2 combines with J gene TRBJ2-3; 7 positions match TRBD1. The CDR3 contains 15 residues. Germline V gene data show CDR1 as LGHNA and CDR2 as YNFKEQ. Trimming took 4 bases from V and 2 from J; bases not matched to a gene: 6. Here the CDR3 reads CASSPSRGLTDTQYF. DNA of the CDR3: TGTGCCAGCAGCCCCTCTAGGGGGCTCACAGATACGCAGTATTTT.

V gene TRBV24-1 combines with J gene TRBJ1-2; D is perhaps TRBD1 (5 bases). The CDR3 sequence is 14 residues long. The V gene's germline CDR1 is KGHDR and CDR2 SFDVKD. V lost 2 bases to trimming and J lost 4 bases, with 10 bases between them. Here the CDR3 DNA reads TGTGCCACCAGTGATTCGACAGCTTTCTATGGCTACACCTTC. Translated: CATSDSTAFYGYTF.

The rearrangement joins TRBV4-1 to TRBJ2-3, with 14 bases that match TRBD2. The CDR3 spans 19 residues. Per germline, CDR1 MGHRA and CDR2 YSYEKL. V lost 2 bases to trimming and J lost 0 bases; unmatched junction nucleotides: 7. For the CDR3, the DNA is TGCGCCAGCAGCCAATCAGGGACTAGCGGGAGTCATAGCACAGATACGCAGTATTTT. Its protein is CASSQSGTSGSHSTDTQYF.

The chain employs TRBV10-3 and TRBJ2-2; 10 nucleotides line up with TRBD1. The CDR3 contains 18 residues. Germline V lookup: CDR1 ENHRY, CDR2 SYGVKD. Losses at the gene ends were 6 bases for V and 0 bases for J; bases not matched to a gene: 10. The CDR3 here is CAISPTGGPSANTGELFF. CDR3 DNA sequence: TGTGCCATCAGCCCGACAGGGGGCCCATCCGCGAACACCGGGGAGCTGTTTTTT.

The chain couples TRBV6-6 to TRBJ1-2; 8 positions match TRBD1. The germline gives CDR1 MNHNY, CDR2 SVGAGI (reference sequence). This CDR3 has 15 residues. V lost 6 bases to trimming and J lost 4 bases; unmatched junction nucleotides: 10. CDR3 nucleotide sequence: TGTGCCAGCAGGGCCGACAGGGGACCGTCCTATGGCTACACCTTC. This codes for CASRADRGPSYGYTF.

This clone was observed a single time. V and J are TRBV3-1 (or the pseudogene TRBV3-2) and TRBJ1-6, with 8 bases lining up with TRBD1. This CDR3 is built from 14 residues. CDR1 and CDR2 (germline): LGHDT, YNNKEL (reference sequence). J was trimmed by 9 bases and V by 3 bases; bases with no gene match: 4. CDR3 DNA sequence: TGTGCCAGCAGCCACCAGGACAGGGCTTCACCCCTCCACTTT. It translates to CASSHQDRASPLHF.

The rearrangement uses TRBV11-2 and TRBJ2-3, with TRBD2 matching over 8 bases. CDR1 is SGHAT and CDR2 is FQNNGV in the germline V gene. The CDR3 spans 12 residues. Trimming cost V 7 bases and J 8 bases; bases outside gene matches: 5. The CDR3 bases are TGTGCCAGCACCTCAGCGGGAGCTACGCAGTATTTT. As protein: CASTSAGATQYF. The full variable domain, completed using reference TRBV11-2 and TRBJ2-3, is EAGVAQSPRYKIIEKRQSVAFWCNPISGHATLYWYQQILGQGPKLLIQFQNNGVVDDSQLPKDRFSAERLKGVDSTLKIQPAKLEDSAVYLCASTSAGATQYFGPGTRLTVL.

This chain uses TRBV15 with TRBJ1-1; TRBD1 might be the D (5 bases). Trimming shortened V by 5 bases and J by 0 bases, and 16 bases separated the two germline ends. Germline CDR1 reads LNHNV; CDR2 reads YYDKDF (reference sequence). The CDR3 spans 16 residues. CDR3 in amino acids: CATSEQLGGLNTEAFF. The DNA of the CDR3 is TGTGCCACCAGCGAACAGTTGGGGGGACTGAACACTGAAGCTTTCTTT.

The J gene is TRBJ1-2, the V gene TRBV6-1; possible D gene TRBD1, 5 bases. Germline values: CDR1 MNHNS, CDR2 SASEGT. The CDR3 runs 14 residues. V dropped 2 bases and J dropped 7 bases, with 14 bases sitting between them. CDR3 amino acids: CASSETQGVGGYTF. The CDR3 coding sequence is TGTGCCAGCAGTGAAACCCAAGGGGTGGGTGGCTACACCTTC.

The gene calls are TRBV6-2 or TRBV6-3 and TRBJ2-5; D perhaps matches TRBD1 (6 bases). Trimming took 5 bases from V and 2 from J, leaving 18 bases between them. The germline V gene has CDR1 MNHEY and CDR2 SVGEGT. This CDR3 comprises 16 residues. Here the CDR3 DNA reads TGTGCCAGCAGTACTACAGGGTTGAGGACACAAGAGACCCAGTACTTC. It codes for CASSTTGLRTQETQYF.

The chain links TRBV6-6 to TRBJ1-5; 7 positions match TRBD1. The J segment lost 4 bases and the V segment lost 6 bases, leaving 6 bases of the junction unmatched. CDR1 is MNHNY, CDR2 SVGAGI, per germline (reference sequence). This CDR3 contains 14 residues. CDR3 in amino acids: CASRGDSQNQPQHF. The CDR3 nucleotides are TGTGCCAGCAGGGGGGACAGCCAGAATCAGCCCCAGCATTTT.

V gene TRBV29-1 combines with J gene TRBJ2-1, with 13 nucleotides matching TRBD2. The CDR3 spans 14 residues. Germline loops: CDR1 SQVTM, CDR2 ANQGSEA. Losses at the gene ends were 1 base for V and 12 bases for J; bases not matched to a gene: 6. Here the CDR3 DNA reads TGCAGCGTTGAAGGCCGAGGACTAGCGGGGGTGCAGTTCTTC. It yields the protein CSVEGRGLAGVQFF.

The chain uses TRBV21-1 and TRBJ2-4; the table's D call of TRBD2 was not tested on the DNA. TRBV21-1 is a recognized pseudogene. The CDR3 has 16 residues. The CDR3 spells CASRPTSGRAWDIQYF. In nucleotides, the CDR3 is TGTGCCAGCAGACCCACTAGCGGGAGGGCCTGGGACATTCAGTACTTC.